Listed below are T cell receptor beta chains from one sample, sequenced in a study of T cells in localized non-small cell lung cancer. Produced via immunoSEQ multiplex PCR; TCRdb's table is partial and in-frame only. Of about 7,900 clones listed, approximately 95% are singletons. The sequencing used peripheral blood, collected before any cancer treatment. The source is a woman aged 40-75 years with stage I lung adenocarcinoma. The CDR3 runs from the conserved cysteine through the conserved F or W. Each record gives: CDR3 protein, CDR3 DNA, J gene, D gene, V gene, clone size. A D gene is named only where the DNA matches it firmly. Clone size is shown for a subset of rows, as once, few, many or a class of expanded clone.

CDR3aa: CASSWGPLNEQFF
CDR3nt: TGTGCCAGCAGTTGGGGACCACTCAATGAGCAGTTCTTC
j_gene: TRBJ2-1
d_gene: -
v_gene: TRBV9
abundance: -

CDR3aa: CASSIAGQNYGYTF
CDR3nt: TGTGCCAGTAGTATAGCGGGACAGAACTATGGCTACACCTTC
j_gene: TRBJ1-2
d_gene: TRBD1
v_gene: TRBV19
abundance: -

CDR3aa: CASSLAGPIHNEQFF
CDR3nt: TGTGCCAGCAGCTTAGCGGGACCAATACACAATGAGCAGTTCTTC
j_gene: TRBJ2-1
d_gene: -
v_gene: TRBV7-2
abundance: -

CDR3aa: CASSLVRGATDTQYF
CDR3nt: TGTGCCAGCAGCTTAGTCAGGGGCGCTACAGATACGCAGTATTTT
j_gene: TRBJ2-3
d_gene: -
v_gene: TRBV7-6
abundance: -

CDR3aa: CASSLTGSVGQGGDEQYF
CDR3nt: TGCGCCAGCAGCTTGACAGGTAGTGTAGGACAGGGTGGAGACGAGCAGTACTTC
j_gene: TRBJ2-7
d_gene: TRBD1
v_gene: TRBV5-1
abundance: -

CDR3aa: CASSPKGTSGVRGTDTQYF
CDR3nt: TGTGCCAGCTCACCGAAGGGGACTAGCGGGGTTAGAGGCACAGATACGCAGTATTTT
j_gene: TRBJ2-3
d_gene: TRBD2
v_gene: TRBV18
abundance: -

CDR3aa: CASSLQSYNSPLHF
CDR3nt: TGTGCCAGCAGCTTACAAAGTTATAATTCACCCCTCCACTTT
j_gene: TRBJ1-6
d_gene: -
v_gene: TRBV7-2
abundance: few

CDR3aa: CASSLVGPGGRTAEKLFF
CDR3nt: TGTGCCAGCAGCTTAGTTGGCCCCGGTGGGAGAACCGCTGAAAAACTGTTTTTT
j_gene: TRBJ1-4
d_gene: -
v_gene: TRBV7-2
abundance: -

CDR3aa: CASSYLAGEDTQYF
CDR3nt: TGTGCCAGCAGTTACCTGGCGGGAGAAGATACGCAGTATTTT
j_gene: TRBJ2-3
d_gene: TRBD2
v_gene: TRBV6-6
abundance: once

CDR3aa: CASSLVPQGGEQYF
CDR3nt: TGTGCCAGCAGCTTAGTACCCCAAGGAGGCGAGCAGTACTTC
j_gene: TRBJ2-7
d_gene: -
v_gene: TRBV7-2
abundance: -

CDR3aa: CASRVTGLNEKLFF
CDR3nt: TGTGCCAGCAGGGTGACAGGCCTTAATGAAAAACTGTTTTTT
j_gene: TRBJ1-4
d_gene: -
v_gene: TRBV2
abundance: -

CDR3aa: CASRRGLASRRGTDTQYF
CDR3nt: TGCGCCAGCAGGAGGGGACTAGCGTCAAGGAGGGGGACAGATACGCAGTATTTT
j_gene: TRBJ2-3
d_gene: TRBD2
v_gene: TRBV5-1
abundance: once

CDR3aa: CASSDQGARELFF
CDR3nt: TGTGCCAGCAGTGACCAGGGGGCCCGGGAGCTGTTTTTT
j_gene: TRBJ2-2
d_gene: TRBD1
v_gene: TRBV6-1
abundance: -

CDR3aa: CASSSGAGETQYF
CDR3nt: TGCGCCAGCAGCTCAGGGGCGGGGGAGACCCAGTACTTC
j_gene: TRBJ2-5
d_gene: -
v_gene: TRBV5-1
abundance: -

CDR3aa: CASSKGATRRDEQYF
CDR3nt: TGTGCCAGCAGCAAGGGGGCCACCCGCCGAGACGAGCAGTACTTC
j_gene: TRBJ2-7
d_gene: -
v_gene: TRBV21-1
abundance: -

CDR3aa: CASSPGDGNTGELFF
CDR3nt: TGTGCCAGCAGCCCCGGGGACGGCAACACCGGGGAGCTGTTTTTT
j_gene: TRBJ2-2
d_gene: -
v_gene: TRBV11-3
abundance: -

CDR3aa: CASSSTGTSGSTDTQYF
CDR3nt: TGTGCCAGTAGCTCAACCGGGACTAGCGGGAGCACAGATACGCAGTATTTT
j_gene: TRBJ2-3
d_gene: TRBD2
v_gene: TRBV19
abundance: -

CDR3aa: CASSLSLAVQETQYF
CDR3nt: TGTGCCAGCAGCTTAAGCCTAGCGGTCCAAGAGACCCAGTACTTC
j_gene: TRBJ2-5
d_gene: TRBD2
v_gene: TRBV7-8
abundance: -

CDR3aa: CASSERDGRNSPLHF
CDR3nt: TGTGCCAGCAGTGAACGGGACGGGCGGAATTCACCCCTCCACTTT
j_gene: TRBJ1-6
d_gene: -
v_gene: TRBV6-1
abundance: -

CDR3aa: CASSSGTPSYGYTF
CDR3nt: TGTGCCAGCAGCTCCGGGACGCCTTCCTATGGCTACACCTTC
j_gene: TRBJ1-2
d_gene: -
v_gene: TRBV7-9
abundance: -

CDR3aa: CASSYGGGTNEKLFF
CDR3nt: TGTGCCAGCAGTTACGGGGGTGGCACTAATGAAAAACTGTTTTTT
j_gene: TRBJ1-4
d_gene: -
v_gene: TRBV6-6
abundance: -

CDR3aa: CASSRWTARDSGNTIYF
CDR3nt: TGTGCCAGCAGCAGATGGACAGCCCGTGACTCTGGAAACACCATATATTTT
j_gene: TRBJ1-3
d_gene: -
v_gene: TRBV7-8
abundance: -

CDR3aa: CASSIGDQPTDTQYF
CDR3nt: TGTGCCAGTAGTATCGGGGACCAACCAACAGATACGCAGTATTTT
j_gene: TRBJ2-3
d_gene: -
v_gene: TRBV19
abundance: -

CDR3aa: CASSPRGYEQYF
CDR3nt: TGTGCCAGCAGCCCTCGGGGCTACGAGCAGTACTTC
j_gene: TRBJ2-7
d_gene: -
v_gene: TRBV14
abundance: few

CDR3aa: CASSYGTSSYNEQFF
CDR3nt: TGTGCCAGCAGCTATGGGACGAGCTCCTACAATGAGCAGTTCTTC
j_gene: TRBJ2-1
d_gene: -
v_gene: TRBV7-3
abundance: -

CDR3aa: CASSSQGLGNQPQHF
CDR3nt: TGTGCCAGCAGCTCTCAGGGCCTGGGCAATCAGCCCCAGCATTTT
j_gene: TRBJ1-5
d_gene: -
v_gene: TRBV7-8
abundance: once

CDR3aa: CASLPRVTSYGYTF
CDR3nt: TGTGCCAGCCTACCGAGGGTGACGTCCTATGGCTACACCTTC
j_gene: TRBJ1-2
d_gene: -
v_gene: TRBV19
abundance: -

CDR3aa: CASSKNVGNYGYTF
CDR3nt: TGTGCCAGCAGCAAAAACGTGGGGAACTATGGCTACACCTTC
j_gene: TRBJ1-2
d_gene: -
v_gene: TRBV11-2
abundance: -

CDR3aa: CASSPITGTASKNIQYF
CDR3nt: TGTGCCAGCAGCCCGATTACCGGGACAGCTAGCAAAAACATTCAGTACTTC
j_gene: TRBJ2-4
d_gene: TRBD1
v_gene: TRBV14
abundance: -

CDR3aa: CASSVTASTDTQYF
CDR3nt: TGCGCCAGCAGCGTTACGGCTAGCACAGATACGCAGTATTTT
j_gene: TRBJ2-3
d_gene: -
v_gene: TRBV5-1
abundance: -

CDR3aa: CASSEAPGKEETQYF
CDR3nt: TGTGCCAGCAGTGAAGCCCCCGGGAAGGAAGAGACCCAGTACTTC
j_gene: TRBJ2-5
d_gene: -
v_gene: TRBV6-1
abundance: -

CDR3aa: CASNNRVSEETQYF
CDR3nt: TGTGCCAGTAACAACAGGGTGAGCGAAGAGACCCAGTACTTC
j_gene: TRBJ2-5
d_gene: -
v_gene: TRBV19
abundance: -

CDR3aa: CASSQGGNQPQHF
CDR3nt: TGTGCCAGTTCACAGGGAGGCAATCAGCCCCAGCATTTT
j_gene: TRBJ1-5
d_gene: -
v_gene: TRBV13
abundance: -

CDR3aa: CATELRTGLSYEQYF
CDR3nt: TGTGCCACCGAGCTACGGACAGGGCTCTCCTACGAGCAGTACTTC
j_gene: TRBJ2-7
d_gene: TRBD1
v_gene: TRBV15
abundance: -

CDR3aa: CASSYLLGYEQYF
CDR3nt: TGTGCCAGCAGCTATCTTCTCGGCTACGAGCAGTACTTC
j_gene: TRBJ2-7
d_gene: -
v_gene: TRBV27
abundance: -

CDR3aa: CASSLGLAGDGNTQYF
CDR3nt: TGTGCCAGCAGCTTGGGACTAGCGGGAGACGGAAATACGCAGTATTTT
j_gene: TRBJ2-3
d_gene: TRBD2
v_gene: TRBV7-8
abundance: -

CDR3aa: CASSLVGLESIYEQYF
CDR3nt: TGCGCCAGCAGCTTGGTGGGACTAGAGTCGATCTACGAGCAGTACTTC
j_gene: TRBJ2-7
d_gene: TRBD2
v_gene: TRBV5-1
abundance: -

CDR3aa: CATSRDRRGGEETQYF
CDR3nt: TGTGCCACCAGCAGAGATCGGCGAGGGGGCGAAGAGACCCAGTACTTC
j_gene: TRBJ2-5
d_gene: TRBD1
v_gene: TRBV15
abundance: -

CDR3aa: CASSQAGQAFSWGRAFF
CDR3nt: TGTGCCAGCAGCCAAGCTGGACAGGCCTTCTCATGGGGGAGAGCTTTCTTT
j_gene: TRBJ1-1
d_gene: TRBD1
v_gene: TRBV14
abundance: -

CDR3aa: CASSRPQGARTDTQYF
CDR3nt: TGTGCCAGCAGTCGCCCACAGGGGGCACGCACAGATACGCAGTATTTT
j_gene: TRBJ2-3
d_gene: TRBD1
v_gene: TRBV27
abundance: -

CDR3aa: CASSGSRTSATDTQYF
CDR3nt: TGTGCCAGCAGTGGCTCACGGACTAGCGCCACAGATACGCAGTATTTT
j_gene: TRBJ2-3
d_gene: TRBD2
v_gene: TRBV6-1
abundance: -

CDR3aa: CASLGLLYTGELFF
CDR3nt: TGTGCCAGCCTTGGACTTTTATACACCGGGGAGCTGTTTTTT
j_gene: TRBJ2-2
d_gene: -
v_gene: TRBV5-8
abundance: -

CDR3aa: CAWSVGWQETQYF
CDR3nt: TGTGCCTGGAGTGTTGGTTGGCAAGAGACCCAGTACTTC
j_gene: TRBJ2-5
d_gene: -
v_gene: TRBV30
abundance: once

CDR3aa: CASSEEGGTEAFF
CDR3nt: TGTGCCAGCAGTGAGGAAGGGGGCACTGAAGCTTTCTTT
j_gene: TRBJ1-1
d_gene: -
v_gene: TRBV2
abundance: -

CDR3aa: CASSQDTGTRFYGYTF
CDR3nt: TGTGCCAGCAGCCAAGACACGGGGACACGGTTCTATGGCTACACCTTC
j_gene: TRBJ1-2
d_gene: -
v_gene: TRBV4-2
abundance: -

CDR3aa: CASSATGLDSYEQYF
CDR3nt: TGTGCCAGCAGCGCGACAGGGTTGGACTCCTACGAGCAGTACTTC
j_gene: TRBJ2-7
d_gene: TRBD1
v_gene: TRBV27
abundance: -

CDR3aa: CASSQGGQGASGANVLTF
CDR3nt: TGCGCCAGCAGCCAAGGGGGACAGGGAGCCTCTGGGGCCAACGTCCTGACTTTC
j_gene: TRBJ2-6
d_gene: TRBD1
v_gene: TRBV4-1
abundance: -

CDR3aa: CATGTSGRNTGELFF
CDR3nt: TGTGCCACTGGGACTAGCGGGAGAAACACCGGGGAGCTGTTTTTT
j_gene: TRBJ2-2
d_gene: TRBD2
v_gene: TRBV2
abundance: -